Presented here are 9 T cell receptor beta chains from one specimen sequenced in a study of T cell responses to AZD1222 COVID-19 vaccine. Produced via immunoSEQ multiplex PCR; TCRdb's table is partial and in-frame only. The sample lists about 120,000 clones, roughly 91% occurring once. This sample comprised peripheral blood, obtained 28 days after the second AZD1222 dose. The receptors derive from an adult who received the AZD1222 COVID-19 vaccine.

The CDR3 coding sequence is TGTGCCAGCAGGGCGCGGAGCGGGAGGGCCGTAATATCCGGGGAGCTGTTTTTT. It yields the protein CASRARSGRAVISGELFF. The chain links TRBV3-1 (or the pseudogene TRBV3-2) to TRBJ2-2; 10 bases line up with TRBD2. Germline-derived CDR1 and CDR2 are LGHDT and YNNKEL (reference sequence). The CDR3 sequence is 18 residues long. With V trimmed by 6 bases and J by 6 bases, 16 bases remained unmatched.

CDR3 bases: TGTGCCAGCAGCGTAAACGAGGGCCAGGGAGATGGCTACACCTTC. Translated, it gives CASSVNEGQGDGYTF. J is TRBJ1-2 and V is TRBV9, with D maybe TRBD1 (5 bases). The germline V gene has CDR1 SGDLS and CDR2 YYNGEE. V was cut by 1 base and J by 6 bases, with 16 bases left in between. The CDR3 is made up of 15 amino acids.

The chain couples TRBV4-1 to TRBJ2-5; 9 bases are a match to TRBD1. The CDR3 extends over 14 amino acids. Per germline, CDR1 MGHRA and CDR2 YSYEKL. V was pared by 4 bases and J by 7 bases, with 7 bases of the junction left unmatched. CDR3 sequence (DNA): TGCGCCAGCAGCCCCCGACAGGGGGACGGGACCCAGTACTTC. Residues: CASSPRQGDGTQYF.

The J gene is TRBJ1-1, the V gene TRBV6-5; D call uncertain. This CDR3 has 14 amino acids. The V end lost 4 bases, the J end lost 1 base, and 10 bases lay between the germline ends. The germline V gene encodes CDR1 MNHEY and CDR2 SVGAGI. CDR3 sequence reads: CASSLTEGNTEAFF. CDR3 nucleotides: TGTGCCAGCAGTTTGACGGAGGGGAACACTGAAGCTTTCTTT.

This chain links TRBV6-4 with TRBJ1-2, with 7 positions matching TRBD1. V shed 7 bases, J shed 5 bases, and the junction held 4 bases outside the gene matches. The CDR3 covers 12 residues. From germline, CDR1 is MRHNA and CDR2 SNTAGT. The DNA for the CDR3 is TGTGCCAGCATAGGGGGACAGTATGGCTACACCTTC. This translates into CASIGGQYGYTF.

This rearrangement joins TRBV5-4 to TRBJ2-2, with D perhaps given as TRBD1 or TRBD2 (5 bases each). The CDR3 totals 13 residues. Deletions cut 4 bases from V and 4 bases from J, with 8 bases between. Germline V gives CDR1 SGHNT, CDR2 YYREEE (reference sequence). Here the CDR3 DNA reads TGTGCCAGCAGCACCGGGACCACCGGGGAGCTGTTTTTT. It translates to CASSTGTTGELFF. Combining the CDR3 with reference TRBV5-4 and TRBJ2-2 gives the whole variable domain ETGVTQSPTHLIKTRGQQVTLRCSSQSGHNTVSWYQQALGQGPQFIFQYYREEENGRGNFPPRFSGLQFPNYSSELNVNALELDDSALYLCASSTGTTGELFFGEGSRLTVL.

The chain links TRBV7-9 to TRBJ1-1; 7 positions agree with TRBD1. The germline V gene has CDR1 SEHNR and CDR2 FQNEAQ (reference sequence). The CDR3 contains 12 residues. Trimming cost V 3 bases and J 8 bases; bases outside gene matches: 3. CDR3 sequence reads: CASSFRTGEAFF. DNA of the CDR3: TGTGCCAGCAGCTTCCGGACAGGCGAAGCTTTCTTT.

This chain connects TRBV6-2 or TRBV6-3 to TRBJ2-1; D might be TRBD1 (6 bases). Germline V gives CDR1 MNHEY, CDR2 SVGEGT. V gave up 4 bases and J gave up 6 bases, with 7 bases separating them. There are 12 residues in the CDR3. The CDR3 reads CASSLQGNEQFF. The CDR3, as DNA: TGTGCCAGCAGTTTACAGGGCAATGAGCAGTTCTTC.

The chain joins TRBV27 to TRBJ1-2; tentatively, D is TRBD1 (6 bases). The CDR3 sequence is 14 residues long. The germline V gene has CDR1 MNHEY and CDR2 SMNVEV (reference sequence). The V end was cut by 1 base, the J end by 6 bases, with 12 bases between. CDR3 amino acids: CASSLFRGRDGYTF. DNA of the CDR3: TGTGCCAGCAGTTTATTCCGGGGGCGCGATGGCTACACCTTC.